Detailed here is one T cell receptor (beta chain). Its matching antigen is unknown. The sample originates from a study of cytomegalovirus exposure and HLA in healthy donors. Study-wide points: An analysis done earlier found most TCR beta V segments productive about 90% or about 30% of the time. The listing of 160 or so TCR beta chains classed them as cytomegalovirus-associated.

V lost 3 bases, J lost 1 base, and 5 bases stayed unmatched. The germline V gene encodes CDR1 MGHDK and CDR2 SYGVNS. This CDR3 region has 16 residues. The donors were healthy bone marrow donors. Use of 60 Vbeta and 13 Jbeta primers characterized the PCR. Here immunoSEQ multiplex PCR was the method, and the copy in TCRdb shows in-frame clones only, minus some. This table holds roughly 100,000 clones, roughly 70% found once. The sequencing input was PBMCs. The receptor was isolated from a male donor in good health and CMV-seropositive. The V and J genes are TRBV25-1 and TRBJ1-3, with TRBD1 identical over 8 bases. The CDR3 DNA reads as TGTGCCAGCAGTGAGACAGGGGTACATTCTGGAAACACCATATATTTT. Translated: CASSETGVHSGNTIYF.